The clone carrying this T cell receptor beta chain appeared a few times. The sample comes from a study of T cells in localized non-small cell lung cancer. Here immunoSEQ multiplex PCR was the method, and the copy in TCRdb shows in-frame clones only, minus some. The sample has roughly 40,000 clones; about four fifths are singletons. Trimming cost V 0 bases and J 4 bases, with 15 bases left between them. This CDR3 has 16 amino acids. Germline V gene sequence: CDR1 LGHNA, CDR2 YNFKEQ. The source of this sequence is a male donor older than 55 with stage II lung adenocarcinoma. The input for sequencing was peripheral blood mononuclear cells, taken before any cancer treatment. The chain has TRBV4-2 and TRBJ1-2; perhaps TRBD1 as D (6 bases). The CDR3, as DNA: TGTGCCAGCAGCCAAGATCCGGACAGTAGCCTCTATGGCTACACCTTC. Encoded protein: CASSQDPDSSLYGYTF.